The present T cell receptor beta chain was sequenced within a study of cytomegalovirus exposure and HLA in healthy donors. Study-level findings and limits: The HLA-A and HLA-B alleles of most subjects were reportedly predicted accurately from TCR beta sequences. Cytomegalovirus-associated TCR beta chains were listed, numbering some 150. Previous analysis showed most TCR beta V segments were productive about 87% or about 30% of the time.

About this clone: Its cognate antigen is unknown.

Germline assignment: CDR1 SEHNR and CDR2 FQNEAQ (reference sequence). CDR3 length: 15 amino acids. The V gene end was trimmed by 4 bases and the J gene end by 0 bases; junction bases not matched to a gene: 4. Both 60 Vbeta primers and 13 Jbeta primers went into the PCR. The data were produced by immunoSEQ multiplex PCR, yet TCRdb's version contains in-frame clones alone and is incomplete. The sample table sets out about 140,000 clones. The rearrangement links TRBV7-9 to TRBJ1-1, with 8 bases matching TRBD1. The sequenced material came from PBMCs. This TCR came from a man in his forties or fifties in good health and CMV-seronegative. The CDR3 DNA reads as TGTGCCAGCAGCTCTCACAGGGGGGTGAACACTGAAGCTTTCTTT. Its translation is CASSSHRGVNTEAFF.